This TCR beta chain was retrieved from a study of blood T cells in healthy people across ages. Alongside a J-beta primer mix, a sample-barcoded 5' primer served in a second PCR lasting about 7 to 11 cycles. From the 5' RACE reads, TCRdb called clonotypes with MiXCR, one entry per CDR3 protein. The sample carries about 830,000 distinct CDR3 sequences, 55% to 65% recorded once. For this clonotype: Compared with germline, one end of the junction differs, possibly owing to a read error.

Germline CDR1 LGHNA, CDR2 YSLEER. There are 14 residues in the CDR3. The chain has TRBV4-3 and TRBJ1-1; no reliable D call. Sequencing input: blood. This clonotype was sampled from a man aged 30 to 39 in good health. The CDR3 bases are TGCGCCAGCAGCCAAGCGGTACAGAACACTGAGGCTTTCTTT. Amino acid sequence: CASSQAVQNTEAFF.